The present TCR beta chain was sequenced within a study of blood T cells in healthy people across ages. Healthy Caucasian individuals from Russia aged roughly 6 to 95 were enrolled as donors. A second PCR of about 6 to 12 cycles used a sample-barcoded 5' primer and a J-beta primer mix. TCRdb redid the calling of the 5' RACE reads with MiXCR, one entry per CDR3 protein. The table includes 800,000 to 950,000 distinct CDR3 sequences, about 28% detected once. The sample holds a few counts of this clonotype. This CDR3 spans 13 amino acids. V lost 2 bases and J lost 3, with 8 bases in between. The germline gives CDR1 DFQATT, CDR2 SNEGSKA (reference sequence). These data were also reused for a study on T cells of mothers and their children. That paper adds: Nine systemically healthy Caucasian donors: three mothers, six children.

The source is a woman aged 40 to 50 in good health. V and J are TRBV20-1 and TRBJ2-1; D is perhaps TRBD2 (5 bases). Sequenced input: blood. The CDR3 loop is CSARREIYNEQFF. The CDR3 DNA is TGCAGTGCTAGAAGGGAGATCTACAATGAGCAGTTCTTC.